A single sample is the source of the 16 T cell receptor beta chains below, sequenced in a study of spatial heterogeneity in lung cancer. TCRdb independently ran MiXCR on the 5' RACE reads; one entry per CDR3 protein. The repertoire has about 86,000 distinct CDR3 sequences, 10% to 15% of them found once; the top ten carry roughly 4.5%. Described time point: sample taken at primary tumor resection. Frozen PBMC, nontumor lung or tumor provided whole RNA, which was sequenced unsorted. The specimen comprised PBMCs, sampled at surgery. The receptors stem from a male donor with early-stage non-small cell lung cancer.

The chain recombines TRBV7-8 with TRBJ2-1, with a possible D match to TRBD2 (6 bases). This CDR3 is 15 amino acids long. The ends were cut back, 1 base at V and 3 bases at J, with 10 bases in the middle. Germline CDR1 SGHVS, CDR2 FQNEAQ. CDR3 nucleotide sequence: TGTGCCAGCAGCTTAGGCGGGGCCATCTACAATGAGCAGTTCTTC. Its protein product is CASSLGGAIYNEQFF.

The rearrangement links TRBV27 to TRBJ1-6; D gene unclear. Deletions cut 2 bases from V and 7 bases from J, with 9 bases between. Germline V lookup: CDR1 MNHEY, CDR2 SMNVEV (reference sequence). The CDR3 runs 14 residues. CDR3 amino acids: CASSLEGRNSPLHF. DNA for the CDR3: TGTGCCAGCAGTTTAGAGGGCAGAAATTCACCCCTCCACTTT.

This clonotype was seen a few times. J is TRBJ1-1 and V is TRBV10-3, with a tentative D call TRBD1 (5 bases). The CDR3 covers 14 residues. The germline V and J ends were trimmed by 10 bases and 0 bases, with 15 bases remaining between them. The germline CDR1 and CDR2 sequences are ENHRY and SYGVKD. In nucleotides, the CDR3 is TGTGCCACCAGACTTCAGGGAATGAACACTGAAGCTTTCTTT. This sequence encodes CATRLQGMNTEAFF.

This clonotype was seen more than once but under ten times. This chain connects TRBV25-1 to TRBJ2-5; D not resolved. There are 14 residues in the CDR3. Trimming took off 1 base at V and 0 bases at J, with 6 bases between the two ends. Germline V gene data show CDR1 as MGHDK and CDR2 as SYGVNS. CDR3 residues: CASSESPYQETQYF. DNA for the CDR3: TGTGCCAGCAGTGAATCACCGTACCAAGAGACCCAGTACTTC.

This clonotype occurred many times. This sequence joins TRBV29-1 and TRBJ1-4; D not resolved. The CDR3 totals 11 residues. Trimming removed 4 bases from V and 8 bases from J, with 8 bases in between. Germline V CDR1 and CDR2: SQVTM, ANQGSEA. The chain's CDR3 is CSVGSGEKLFF. CDR3 coding DNA: TGCAGCGTTGGATCGGGGGAAAAACTGTTTTTT. The variable domain in full, with the rest retrieved from reference TRBV29-1 and TRBJ1-4, is SAVISQKPSRDICQRGTSLTIQCQVDSQVTMMFWYRQQPGQSLTLIATANQGSEATYESGFVIDKFPISRPNLTFSTLTVSNMSPEDSSIYLCSVGSGEKLFFGSGTQLSVL.

V gene TRBV2 combines with J gene TRBJ2-5; 14 bases agree with TRBD2. The CDR3 loop spans 18 amino acids. CDR1 and CDR2 from the germline V gene are SNHLY and FYNNEI. V lost 5 bases and J lost 5; bases outside the gene matches: 13. The CDR3 DNA reads TGTGCCAGCAGTACAGACTCCGGGACTAGCGGGGGCGGGGAGACCCAGTACTTC. It codes for CASSTDSGTSGGGETQYF.

This clonotype was recorded a few times. The chain is built from TRBV14 and TRBJ1-1, with no clear D. The CDR3 is 13 residues long. From germline, CDR1 is SGHDN and CDR2 FVKESK. The V end lost 2 bases, the J end lost 4 bases, and 8 bases lay between the germline ends. The CDR3 DNA is TGTGCCAGCAGCCAACAACCGGGCACTGAAGCTTTCTTT. Protein sequence: CASSQQPGTEAFF.

This clonotype was seen only a few times. The genes are TRBV6-5 and TRBJ2-5; D perhaps matches TRBD1 (5 bases). V was trimmed by 2 bases and J by 5 bases, leaving 9 bases between them. The CDR3 length is 13 residues. Germline V gene data show CDR1 as MNHEY and CDR2 as SVGAGI. The CDR3 region has the DNA TGTGCCAGCAGTTACAGGGGCTGGGAGACCCAGTACTTC. Its protein is CASSYRGWETQYF.

This clonotype was seen a few times. The chain recombines TRBV10-1 with TRBJ2-3, with D possibly TRBD2 on 5 matching bases. Looked up from germline, CDR1 is WNHNN and CDR2 is SYGVQD (reference sequence). V was pared by 0 bases and J by 2 bases, with 12 bases between. This CDR3 is built from 16 residues. CDR3 DNA sequence: TGCGCCAGCAGTGAGTCCCGGGATTCTGACACAGATACGCAGTATTTT. This encodes CASSESRDSDTDTQYF.

The gene calls are TRBV18 and TRBJ2-7; D is unclear. V was trimmed by 3 bases and J by 4 bases, leaving 10 bases between them. The CDR3 runs to 13 residues. Germline CDR1 reads KGHSH; CDR2 reads LQKENI. The CDR3 protein is CASSPSPRYEQYF. The CDR3 DNA reads TGTGCCAGCTCACCCAGTCCCCGTTACGAGCAGTACTTC.

The chain employs TRBV6-1 and TRBJ1-4, with D uncertain. The V end was cut by 4 bases, the J end by 6 bases, with 9 bases between. In germline, CDR1 is MNHNS, CDR2 SASEGT. The CDR3 has 13 residues. The CDR3 region is CASSGQPDEKLFF. CDR3 nucleotides: TGTGCCAGCAGTGGCCAGCCAGATGAAAAACTGTTTTTT.

Ten or more counts support this clonotype. This chain uses TRBV29-1 with TRBJ2-1; TRBD1 is a possible D gene (5 bases). The V gene's germline CDR1 is SQVTM and CDR2 ANQGSEA. CDR3 length equals 14 residues. Trimming removed 0 bases from V and 4 bases from J, with 10 bases in between. The CDR3 is CSVEEAQVYNEQFF. In DNA form, the CDR3 reads TGCAGCGTTGAAGAAGCACAGGTATACAATGAGCAGTTCTTC.

The chain links TRBV6-2 or TRBV6-3 to TRBJ2-2; 8 bases align to TRBD2. CDR3 size: 15 residues. Germline CDR1 MNHEY, CDR2 SVGEGT. V dropped 8 bases and J dropped 6; count of bases not matched to a gene: 11. Written as DNA, the CDR3 is TGTGCCAGCCATACGGGGGGGCAGGGAGCCGGGGAGCTGTTTTTT. It codes for CASHTGGQGAGELFF.

The chain couples TRBV30 to TRBJ2-7; D not resolved. The CDR3 extends over 11 amino acids. Germline V gives CDR1 GTSNPN, CDR2 SVGIG (reference sequence). V was trimmed by 2 bases and J by 1 base, leaving 3 bases between them. CDR3 loop: CAWSTSYEQYF. The CDR3 DNA reads as TGTGCCTGGAGTACATCCTACGAGCAGTACTTC.

CDR3 coding DNA: TGTGCCAGTAGTATGTATACAGATACGCAGTATTTT. Protein product: CASSMYTDTQYF. The V call is TRBV19, the J call TRBJ2-3, with no clear D. Germline loops: CDR1 LNHDA, CDR2 SQIVND (reference sequence). The V end was cut by 3 bases, the J end by 3 bases, with 4 bases between. The CDR3 is 12 amino acids.

This clonotype was detected ten times or more. The chain recombines TRBV29-1 with TRBJ1-6; D not resolved. Trimming left V 0 bases short and J 7 bases short, with 7 bases between. The CDR3 sequence is 13 residues long. Germline lookup yields CDR1 SQVTM and CDR2 ANQGSEA. The CDR3 loop reads CSVEDDPNSPLHF. CDR3 DNA: TGCAGCGTTGAAGACGACCCCAATTCACCCCTCCACTTT. The whole variable domain, filled in from reference TRBV29-1 and TRBJ1-6, reads SAVISQKPSRDICQRGTSLTIQCQVDSQVTMMFWYRQQPGQSLTLIATANQGSEATYESGFVIDKFPISRPNLTFSTLTVSNMSPEDSSIYLCSVEDDPNSPLHFGNGTRLTVT.